The present entry profiles one T cell receptor (beta chain) with its context. The sample originates from a study of blood T cell repertoires in COVID-19. Overall study context: The samples span acute and convalescent COVID-19 from the United States, Italy and Spain.

Assay used: immunoSEQ multiplex PCR; TCRdb lists only in-frame clones, some missing. This table has approximately 330,000 clones, 80% to 90% appearing once. This CDR3 region has 13 residues. Germline assignment: CDR1 SGHDN and CDR2 FVKESK. Trimming cost V 5 bases and J 6 bases, with 13 bases left between them. This sequence was found in a man aged 25-45 years with COVID-19, enrolled during active disease. Material: peripheral blood. This chain connects TRBV14 to TRBJ1-1, with no clear D. Here the CDR3 reads CASSSQPGSEAFF. In nucleotides, the CDR3 is TGTGCCAGCAGCTCCCAGCCCGGGTCTGAAGCTTTCTTT.